Listed below are T cell receptor beta chains from one sample, sequenced in a study of a mutant IDH1 vaccine in newly diagnosed glioma. TCRdb keeps only in-frame clones here, not all; method: immunoSEQ multiplex PCR. This table has about 51,000 clones, just under 80% appearing once. Their antigens remain unidentified. This sample comprised PBMCs, obtained from a glioma patient whose treatment included an IDH1 peptide vaccine. The receptors were gathered from a man aged 50 or older with glioma. The CDR3 runs from the conserved cysteine through the conserved F or W. D genes are given only for firm matches. Clone size is given for some rows only: seen once, a few or many times, or a class if the clone is expanded.

clone_size	d_call	j_call	v_call	cdr3_aa	cdr3_nt
.	TRBD1	TRBJ1-1	TRBV7-9	CASSSNRGGTEAFF	TGTGCCAGCAGCTCGAACAGGGGAGGGACTGAAGCTTTCTTT
few	TRBD2	TRBJ2-7	TRBV7-3	CASSTIGGGGYEQYF	TGTGCCAGCAGCACAATTGGAGGCGGGGGGTACGAGCAGTACTTC
.	TRBD2	TRBJ2-1	TRBV29-1	CSVEKPLAGEHNEQFF	TGCAGCGTTGAAAAACCCCTAGCGGGGGAGCACAATGAGCAGTTCTTC
.	.	TRBJ1-1	TRBV10-3	CAIGGGELSKAFF	TGTGCCATCGGAGGGGGGGAACTTTCGAAAGCTTTCTTT
.	.	TRBJ1-3	TRBV11-2	CASSFARAGNTIYF	TGTGCCAGCAGCTTCGCCAGGGCTGGAAACACCATATATTTT
.	TRBD1	TRBJ1-2	TRBV6-5	CASSIGTGGGYTF	TGTGCCAGCAGTATCGGGACAGGGGGTGGCTACACCTTC
.	.	TRBJ2-7	TRBV5-1	CASSFDRRSSYEQYF	TGCGCCAGCAGCTTCGACAGGCGGAGCTCCTACGAGCAGTACTTC
.	.	TRBJ2-3	TRBV19	CASSIPGGGTDTQYF	TGTGCCAGTAGTATCCCCGGGGGTGGCACAGATACGCAGTATTTT
.	TRBD2	TRBJ2-3	TRBV15	CATSREIPLLAGGLADTQYF	TGTGCCACCAGCAGAGAGATACCCCTCCTAGCGGGGGGACTGGCAGATACGCAGTATTTT
.	.	TRBJ2-4	TRBV29-1	CSVPQTGTKNIQYF	TGCAGCGTTCCACAGACCGGAACTAAAAACATTCAGTACTTC
.	.	TRBJ2-2	TRBV30	CAWSVKAVGTGELFF	TGTGCCTGGAGTGTCAAAGCGGTGGGGACCGGGGAGCTGTTTTTT
.	.	TRBJ2-3	TRBV4-1	CASSQEDSSTDTQYF	TGCGCCAGCAGCCAGGAGGACTCTAGCACAGATACGCAGTATTTT
.	.	TRBJ2-5	TRBV19	CASSIGWGQETQYF	TGTGCCAGTAGTATAGGGTGGGGGCAGGAGACCCAGTACTTC
.	.	TRBJ2-2	TRBV10-3	CAIRGSGELFF	TGTGCCATCAGGGGATCCGGGGAGCTGTTTTTT
.	.	TRBJ1-2	TRBV30	CAWSAERVEGYTF	TGTGCCTGGAGTGCCGAGAGGGTAGAAGGCTACACCTTC
.	.	TRBJ2-7	TRBV4-1	CASSQEREGYEQYF	TGCGCCAGCAGCCAAGAACGGGAAGGCTACGAGCAGTACTTC
.	.	TRBJ1-6	TRBV2	CASSERRQNSPLHF	TGTGCCAGCAGTGAAAGGAGACAAAATTCACCCCTCCACTTT
.	TRBD2	TRBJ2-5	TRBV7-2	CASSLGLAGPETQYF	TGTGCCAGCAGCTTAGGGCTAGCGGGGCCAGAGACCCAGTACTTC
.	TRBD1	TRBJ2-5	TRBV14	CASSGGTGYETQYF	TGTGCCAGCAGCGGGGGGACAGGGTACGAGACCCAGTACTTC
.	.	TRBJ1-1	TRBV11-2	CASSPGLGLGANTEAFF	TGTGCCAGCAGCCCAGGCCTGGGGCTGGGAGCGAACACTGAAGCTTTCTTT
.	TRBD1	TRBJ2-1	TRBV7-9	CASSQDRAGYNEQFF	TGTGCCAGCAGCCAGGACAGGGCGGGGTACAATGAGCAGTTCTTC
.	.	TRBJ2-7	TRBV6-1	CASSEAVLEQYF	TGTGCCAGCAGTGAGGCAGTCTTGGAGCAGTACTTC
few	.	TRBJ2-1	TRBV2	CASSERDRPFYNEQFF	TGTGCCAGCAGTGAAAGAGACAGGCCCTTCTACAATGAGCAGTTCTTC
many	TRBD1	TRBJ1-1	TRBV9	CASSGQGLTEAFF	TGTGCCAGCAGCGGACAGGGGCTGACTGAAGCTTTCTTT
.	.	TRBJ2-7	TRBV29-1	CSVFENSYEQYF	TGCAGCGTTTTCGAAAACTCCTACGAGCAGTACTTC
few	.	TRBJ2-5	TRBV5-6	CASSHRDQGKTQYF	TGTGCCAGCAGCCACCGGGATCAAGGAAAGACCCAGTACTTC
.	.	TRBJ2-7	TRBV13	CASSLGRADLTEQYF	TGTGCCAGCAGCTTAGGCAGAGCAGATCTCACAGAGCAGTACTTC
medium-sized	.	TRBJ1-2	TRBV25-1	CASSEWGGSGGYTF	TGTGCCAGCAGTGAATGGGGAGGGTCGGGGGGCTACACCTTC
.	.	TRBJ1-1	TRBV7-9	CASSLSGQLEAFF	TGTGCCAGCAGCTTATCCGGACAGCTTGAAGCTTTCTTT
.	TRBD2	TRBJ2-7	TRBV6-5	CASSYSAGGGNEQYF	TGTGCCAGCAGTTACTCGGCGGGGGGCGGCAACGAGCAGTACTTC
.	TRBD1	TRBJ2-1	TRBV5-4	CASSLGTGTNEQFF	TGTGCCAGCAGCCTAGGGACAGGAACCAATGAGCAGTTCTTC
few	TRBD1	TRBJ2-1	TRBV9	CASSVGDSEQFF	TGTGCCAGCAGCGTGGGGGACAGTGAGCAGTTCTTC
.	TRBD1	TRBJ1-5	TRBV30	CAWDRGRNQPQHF	TGTGCCTGGGACAGGGGGCGGAATCAGCCCCAGCATTTT
.	.	TRBJ2-4	TRBV18	CASSPQEVENIQYF	TGTGCCAGCTCACCACAGGAGGTAGAAAACATTCAGTACTTC
few	.	TRBJ1-5	TRBV19	CASNPIGDANSNQPQHF	TGTGCCAGTAACCCGATTGGGGACGCGAATAGCAATCAGCCCCAGCATTTT
.	.	TRBJ1-3	TRBV5-1	CASSPQGHANTIYF	TGCGCCAGCAGCCCACAGGGACATGCGAACACCATATATTTT
.	TRBD1	TRBJ2-7	TRBV27	CASSSQTGSPSYEQYF	TGTGCCAGCAGTTCTCAGACAGGGTCACCCTCCTACGAGCAGTACTTC
.	.	TRBJ1-5	TRBV2	CASSATSNQPQHF	TGTGCCAGCAGTGCGACTAGCAATCAGCCCCAGCATTTT
.	.	TRBJ1-1	TRBV4-3	CASSQGPGQNTEAFF	TGCGCCAGCAGCCAAGGCCCGGGACAGAACACTGAAGCTTTCTTT
few	TRBD2	TRBJ2-7	TRBV28	CASRQLAGGRYEQYF	TGTGCCAGCAGACAACTAGCGGGGGGCCGCTACGAGCAGTACTTC
.	TRBD1	TRBJ2-3	TRBV2	CASSEGDRGTDTQYF	TGTGCCAGCAGTGAAGGGGACAGGGGTACAGATACGCAGTATTTT
.	.	TRBJ2-2	TRBV18	CASSPPGNTGELFF	TGTGCCAGCTCACCACCAGGGAACACCGGGGAGCTGTTTTTT
few	.	TRBJ2-5	TRBV2	CASREGQQETQYF	TGTGCCAGCAGGGAGGGACAGCAAGAGACCCAGTACTTC
.	TRBD2	TRBJ2-1	TRBV7-2	CASSPRESGGPRGEQFF	TGTGCCAGCAGCCCGAGGGAATCGGGGGGGCCTCGGGGTGAGCAGTTCTTC
.	.	TRBJ1-1	TRBV9	CASSVHVNTEAFF	TGTGCCAGCAGCGTACACGTGAACACTGAAGCTTTCTTT
.	.	TRBJ1-2	TRBV19	CATADSDRNGYTF	TGTGCCACCGCGGACAGCGACAGAAATGGCTACACCTTC
.	.	TRBJ1-1	TRBV7-2	CASSLAVVGRTEAFF	TGTGCCAGCAGCTTAGCTGTTGTGGGTCGCACTGAAGCTTTCTTT
.	.	TRBJ2-5	TRBV18	CASSEETQYF	TGTGCCAGCTCGGAGGAGACCCAGTACTTC
.	.	TRBJ2-3	TRBV15	CATSRDPADTQYF	TGTGCCACCAGCAGAGATCCCGCTGATACGCAGTATTTT
.	TRBD2	TRBJ2-5	TRBV13	CASSLGGTGGETQYF	TGTGCCAGCAGCTTAGGTGGCACGGGGGGTGAGACCCAGTACTTC
.	TRBD1	TRBJ1-5	TRBV7-2	CASSLTGGLDQPQHF	TGTGCCAGCAGCTTAACAGGGGGGTTGGATCAGCCCCAGCATTTT
.	.	TRBJ1-5	TRBV6-1	CASSEGVVRTQHF	TGTGCCAGCAGTGAAGGAGTAGTGAGGACCCAGCATTTT
.	.	TRBJ2-2	TRBV29-1	CSVGKGPGELFF	TGCAGCGTTGGAAAGGGTCCCGGGGAGCTGTTTTTT
.	.	TRBJ2-7	TRBV6-4	CASTPKPLHEQYF	TGTGCCAGCACCCCCAAACCACTACATGAGCAGTACTTC
.	.	TRBJ2-7	TRBV27	CASGQQLAEQYF	TGTGCCAGCGGACAGCAGTTGGCCGAGCAGTACTTC
few	.	TRBJ1-1	TRBV7-9	CASSPGTMNTEAFF	TGTGCCAGCAGCCCCGGGACAATGAACACTGAAGCTTTCTTT
.	.	TRBJ1-6	TRBV28	CASSLEPQRLGNYSPLHF	TGTGCCAGCAGTTTGGAGCCCCAAAGGCTGGGGAATTATTCACCCCTCCACTTT
.	.	TRBJ1-4	TRBV7-2	CASSSGSTTNEKLFF	TGTGCCAGCAGCTCGGGGAGCACAACTAATGAAAAACTGTTTTTT
.	.	TRBJ2-3	TRBV9	CASSVGTDTQYF	TGTGCCAGCAGCGTAGGAACAGATACGCAGTATTTT
.	.	TRBJ2-1	TRBV4-1	CASSPESTLRNEQFF	TGCGCCAGCAGCCCAGAATCGACCCTCCGCAATGAGCAGTTCTTC